This T cell receptor beta chain was recorded in a study of Graves' ophthalmopathy and Graves' hyperthyroidism. Whole-study context: By definition, stable hyperthyroidism involved no ophthalmopathy within 18 months of follow-up.

About this clonotype itself: Its antigen remains unidentified.

Findings and caveats of the study: The model flagged ophthalmopathy progression at roughly 71% sensitivity and around 77% specificity.

This CDR3 comprises 17 residues. Germline V gives CDR1 MGHDK, CDR2 SYGVNS. J lost 4 bases, V lost 8 bases, and 14 bases had no gene match. Amplification targeted the TCR beta CDR3 regions, with RNA transcripts as the source material. First-round RT-PCR employed HTBI primers, with a second-round multiplex PCR after it. TCRdb itself ran the multiplex PCR reads through MiXCR, one entry per CDR3 protein. Among more than 1,000,000 distinct CDR3 sequences, about two fifths were seen once, and the ten largest hold 11%. The sample consisted of peripheral blood or thyroid tissue (not recorded which). The clonotype comes from an adult man with Graves' hyperthyroidism. The V call is TRBV25-1, the J call TRBJ2-5; 12 bases fit TRBD2. This CDR3 is CASVEDLLAGGPETQYF. The CDR3 DNA sequence: TGTGCCAGCGTTGAAGATCTGCTAGCGGGGGGGCCAGAGACCCAGTACTTC.